This passage covers 6 T cell receptor beta chains from one sample sequenced in a study of vaccination effects on CD4 cells after COVID-19. These receptors' targets are unknown. Within the ViraFEST assay, antigen-specific CD4+ T cells underwent expansion with viral peptide pools prior to sequencing. Upon completion of 10 days in culture, CD4+ T cells were isolated. Participants got two doses of BNT162b2 or mRNA-1273 vaccine. Method: immunoSEQ multiplex PCR; TCRdb's copy keeps in-frame clones and lacks some. Here the sample spans approximately 24,000 clones, roughly 73% being singletons. The material sequenced was CD4+ T cells from PBMCs cultured with HCoV-NL63 spike peptides, taken after COVID-19 vaccination. These receptor sequences come from a human donor who received a COVID-19 vaccine.

This sequence joins TRBV28 and TRBJ1-6, with 8 bases lining up with TRBD1. This CDR3 contains 15 residues. V shed 2 bases, J shed 9 bases, and the junction held 6 bases outside the gene matches. Germline V CDR1 and CDR2: MDHEN, SYDVKM. The CDR3 coding sequence is TGTGCCAGCAGTTTACAGGACAGGGACACTTCACCCCTCCACTTT. Translated: CASSLQDRDTSPLHF.

This sequence joins TRBV9 and TRBJ1-5; D is undetermined. Germline assignment: CDR1 SGDLS and CDR2 YYNGEE. There are 16 residues in the CDR3. V lost 0 bases, J lost 0 bases, and 10 bases lay in between. This CDR3 reads CASSVDEPYSNQPQHF. Written as DNA, the CDR3 is TGTGCCAGCAGCGTAGATGAACCCTATAGCAATCAGCCCCAGCATTTT. The full variable domain, in which reference TRBV9 and TRBJ1-5 provide the parts outside the CDR3, is DSGVTQTPKHLITATGQRVTLRCSPRSGDLSVYWYQQSLDQGLQFLIQYYNGEERAKGNILERFSAQQFPDLHSELNLSSLELGDSALYFCASSVDEPYSNQPQHFGDGTRLSIL.

This chain links TRBV5-4 with TRBJ2-3; TRBD1 matches at 9 bases. The V segment lost 8 bases and the J segment 4 bases; nucleotides outside the gene matches: 5. The CDR3 length is 13 residues. Germline CDR1 and CDR2: SGHNT and YYREEE (reference sequence). The CDR3 DNA is TGTGCCAGTGGGACAGGGTCACCAGATACGCAGTATTTT. It yields the protein CASGTGSPDTQYF.

The genes are TRBV27 and TRBJ2-2, with D tentatively TRBD1 (6 bases). V gave up 3 bases and J gave up 5 bases, with 16 bases separating them. Germline V lookup: CDR1 MNHEY, CDR2 SMNVEV (reference sequence). This CDR3 has 16 residues. The CDR3 sequence: CASSFSTTGTTGELFF. The DNA of the CDR3 is TGTGCCAGCAGTTTCTCAACGACAGGCACTACCGGGGAGCTGTTTTTT.

The V call is TRBV19, the J call TRBJ2-6; 8 nucleotides align to TRBD2. The germline V gene encodes CDR1 LNHDA and CDR2 SQIVND (reference sequence). The CDR3 totals 16 residues. V shed 6 bases and J 2 bases; nucleotides not matched to a gene: 6. This chain's CDR3 is CASRPGGGPGANVLTF. The CDR3 DNA reads TGTGCCAGTAGGCCCGGGGGGGGTCCTGGGGCCAACGTCCTGACTTTC. The whole variable domain, filled in from reference TRBV19 and TRBJ2-6, reads DGGITQSPKYLFRKEGQNVTLSCEQNLNHDAMYWYRQDPGQGLRLIYYSQIVNDFQKGDIAEGYSVSREKKESFPLTVTSAQKNPTAFYLCASRPGGGPGANVLTFGAGSRLTVL.

The J gene is TRBJ2-7, the V gene TRBV3-1 (or the pseudogene TRBV3-2), with 7 nucleotides matching TRBD2. Trimming at V came to 3 bases and at J to 0 bases, leaving 14 bases not matched to a gene. The CDR3 runs to 18 residues. From germline, CDR1 is LGHDT and CDR2 YNNKEL (reference sequence). This CDR3 reads CASSQARDWRGSSYEQYF. The DNA for the CDR3 is TGTGCCAGCAGCCAGGCCAGGGACTGGCGGGGGAGCTCCTACGAGCAGTACTTC.